Listed here are 24 T cell receptor beta chains from one sample, sequenced in a study of cytomegalovirus exposure and HLA in healthy donors. This PCR relied on a set of 60 Vbeta primers and 13 Jbeta primers. Some clones are missing from TCRdb's copy, which holds only in-frame ones; the method was immunoSEQ multiplex PCR. The sample yields some 180,000 clones, roughly 78% seen once. The source material was PBMCs. These receptors were obtained from a woman aged 25 to 39 in good health and CMV-seropositive.

This clone was seen just once. The rearrangement links TRBV4-1 to TRBJ2-7; perhaps TRBD1 as D (5 bases). V was shortened by 0 bases and J by 2 bases, with 11 bases between the two germline ends. Germline CDR1 and CDR2: MGHRA and YSYEKL. The CDR3 loop spans 15 amino acids. CDR3 DNA: TGCGCCAGCAGCCAAGAATCTCCAGGGACCTACGAGCAGTACTTC. It specifies CASSQESPGTYEQYF.

The rearrangement links TRBV11-2 to TRBJ1-1, with D unclear. The ends were cut back, 6 bases at V and 1 base at J, with 12 bases in the middle. Germline V gene lookup returns CDR1 SGHAT and CDR2 FQNNGV. The CDR3 length is 14 residues. This CDR3 reads CASSPHRENTEAFF. The CDR3 bases are TGTGCCAGCAGTCCCCACCGGGAGAACACTGAAGCTTTCTTT.

V usage is TRBV29-1 and J usage is TRBJ1-1; D gene ambiguous. Germline CDR1 is SQVTM and CDR2 is ANQGSEA. The CDR3 loop spans 11 amino acids. Between the trimmed V and J ends, which lost 7 bases and 7 bases, there was a span of 13 bases. The CDR3 is CSAERLGEAFF. DNA of the CDR3: TGCAGCGCGGAGAGATTAGGTGAAGCTTTCTTT.

The V call is TRBV4-3, the J call TRBJ1-5, with D uncertain. V lost 3 bases to trimming and J lost 11 bases, with 23 bases between them. Germline V CDR1 and CDR2: LGHNA, YSLEER. This CDR3 has 16 amino acids. The CDR3, as DNA: TGCGCCAGCAGCCAGGCGGCGGGTCAGTCCTACCTATCCCAGCATTTT. Protein product: CASSQAAGQSYLSQHF.

The V gene is TRBV4-2, the J gene TRBJ2-5; 10 nucleotides line up with TRBD2. Trimming removed 0 bases from V and 5 bases from J; junction bases left unmatched: 6. The length of the CDR3 is 16 residues. Looked up from germline, CDR1 is LGHNA and CDR2 is YNFKEQ. This chain's CDR3 is CASSQELLAGVETQYF. CDR3 nucleotide sequence: TGTGCCAGCAGCCAAGAGCTGCTAGCGGGGGTCGAGACCCAGTACTTC.

This chain uses TRBV5-1 with TRBJ2-7, with D possibly TRBD2 on 5 matching bases. Germline CDR1 SGHRS, CDR2 YFSETQ. With 2 bases removed from V and 3 bases from J, the gap between germline ends came to 9 bases. The CDR3 is 13 amino acids. The DNA of the CDR3 is TGCGCCAGCAGCTTCGGGGTTAACTACGAGCAGTACTTC. Translating it yields CASSFGVNYEQYF.

This rearrangement joins TRBV10-2 to TRBJ2-7; D possibly corresponds to TRBD2 (5 bases). The germline CDR1 and CDR2 sequences are WSHSY and SAAADI. The CDR3 consists of 15 residues. Trimming pared 4 bases from V and 4 bases from J, leaving 17 bases between. In DNA form, the CDR3 reads TGCGCCAGCAGTGGAACTAGTGATCTCCTTTACGAGCAGTACTTC. It yields the protein CASSGTSDLLYEQYF.

The chain carries TRBV7-8 and TRBJ2-7; 8 bases align to TRBD2. Trimming at V came to 4 bases and at J to 3 bases, leaving 8 bases not matched to a gene. CDR1 is SGHVS and CDR2 is FQNEAQ in the germline V gene. This CDR3 has 15 amino acids. The CDR3 region is CASSSRSGRDYEQYF. The DNA for the CDR3 is TGTGCCAGCAGCTCGCGGAGCGGGAGAGACTACGAGCAGTACTTC. Using reference TRBV7-8 and TRBJ2-7 for the parts outside the CDR3, the full variable domain is GAGVSQSPRYKVAKRGQDVALRCDPISGHVSLFWYQQALGQGPEFLTYFQNEAQLDKSGLPSDRFFAERPEGSVSTLKIQRTQQEDSAVYLCASSSRSGRDYEQYFGPGTRLTVT.

This rearrangement joins TRBV19 to TRBJ1-4, with 9 bases fitting TRBD1. Trimming removed 5 bases from V and 7 bases from J; junction bases left unmatched: 5. Germline CDR1 is LNHDA and CDR2 is SQIVND (reference sequence). CDR3 size: 14 residues. The CDR3 region is CASSVQGAGEKLFF. In DNA form, the CDR3 reads TGTGCCAGTAGTGTACAGGGGGCGGGTGAAAAACTGTTTTTT.

V and J are TRBV6-5 and TRBJ1-5; possible D gene TRBD1, 6 bases. Between the trimmed V and J ends, which lost 6 bases and 4 bases, there was a span of 13 bases. Germline CDR1 MNHEY, CDR2 SVGAGI. This CDR3 spans 14 amino acids. CDR3 DNA: TGTGCCAGCAGAAAACAGGGTGGGAATCAGCCCCAGCATTTT. As protein: CASRKQGGNQPQHF.

The chain employs TRBV18 and TRBJ1-1, with D possibly being TRBD1 (5 bases). This CDR3 is built from 15 residues. The germline V gene has CDR1 KGHSH and CDR2 LQKENI. V was cut by 4 bases and J by 6 bases, with 18 bases left in between. The CDR3 protein is CASSLTETEYSEAFF. CDR3 DNA: TGTGCCAGCTCACTCACCGAGACAGAATATTCTGAAGCTTTCTTT.

J is TRBJ2-4 and V is TRBV5-4; the D gene is possibly TRBD2 (5 bases). The CDR3 contains 12 residues. Germline V gene sequence: CDR1 SGHNT, CDR2 YYREEE (reference sequence). V lost 0 bases, J lost 7 bases, and 5 bases lay in between. CDR3 in amino acids: CASSLAGNIQYF. The DNA of the CDR3 is TGTGCCAGCAGCTTGGCGGGGAACATTCAGTACTTC.

The rearrangement joins TRBV5-6 to TRBJ2-3, with 13 positions matching TRBD2. The CDR3 totals 15 residues. CDR1 is SGHDT, CDR2 YYEEEE, per germline. Germline trimming cut 3 bases from V and 4 bases from J; bases unmatched to any gene: 2. The CDR3, as DNA: TGTGCCAGCAGCTGGACTAGCGGGAGTCCAGATACGCAGTATTTT. The encoded protein is CASSWTSGSPDTQYF.

The gene calls are TRBV6-5 and TRBJ2-1; D gene unclear. CDR3 size: 14 residues. Trimming left V 7 bases short and J 0 bases short, with 10 bases between. Looked up from germline, CDR1 is MNHEY and CDR2 is SVGAGI. The CDR3 region is CASTPRGSYNEQFF. As DNA, the CDR3 is TGTGCCAGCACCCCAAGAGGCTCCTACAATGAGCAGTTCTTC.

The chain uses TRBV7-9 and TRBJ1-1; TRBD1 might be the D (5 bases). Trimming took 6 bases from V and 3 from J, leaving 14 bases between them. Germline CDR1 SEHNR, CDR2 FQNEAQ (reference sequence). The CDR3 sequence is 14 residues long. CDR3 region: CASRPGPGDTEAFF. As DNA, the CDR3 is TGTGCCAGCAGACCAGGGCCGGGGGACACTGAAGCTTTCTTT.

The genes are TRBV6-1 and TRBJ2-3; TRBD2 is a possible D gene (7 bases). The germline V gene encodes CDR1 MNHNS and CDR2 SASEGT. There are 15 residues in the CDR3. Trimming cost V 6 bases and J 3 bases, with 16 bases left between them. The CDR3 DNA sequence: TGTGCCAGCAGACTAGAGGGGGGGTTGACAGATACGCAGTATTTT. Encoded protein: CASRLEGGLTDTQYF.

The V and J genes are TRBV5-1 and TRBJ1-2; 7 nucleotides agree with TRBD1. From germline, CDR1 is SGHRS and CDR2 YFSETQ. The V and J ends lost 0 bases and 10 bases, in that order; junction bases with no gene match: 9. This CDR3 contains 14 residues. The CDR3 here is CASSLGAGGSPYTF. For the CDR3, the DNA is TGCGCCAGCAGCTTGGGGGCAGGGGGGAGCCCCTACACCTTC.

CDR3 sequence: CASSGGTAGSNQPQHF. As DNA, the CDR3 is TGTGCCAGCAGCGGGGGGACAGCCGGTAGCAATCAGCCCCAGCATTTT. The chain employs TRBV9 and TRBJ1-5, with 7 bases fitting TRBD1. The CDR3 contains 16 residues. Germline V CDR1 and CDR2: SGDLS, YYNGEE. With V trimmed by 3 bases and J by 0 bases, 6 bases remained unmatched.

This chain links TRBV6-5 with TRBJ2-5; TRBD1 agrees at 7 bases. J gave up 4 bases and V 6 bases, and 8 bases lay outside the gene matches. CDR3 length: 14 amino acids. The V gene's germline CDR1 is MNHEY and CDR2 SVGAGI. The DNA for the CDR3 is TGTGCCAGCAGCTTCCTAGGGGGCGCAGAGACCCAGTACTTC. This gives the protein CASSFLGGAETQYF.

This chain uses TRBV7-9 with TRBJ2-1; possible D gene TRBD1, 5 bases. The germline gives CDR1 SEHNR, CDR2 FQNEAQ (reference sequence). This CDR3 region has 14 residues. V dropped 1 base and J dropped 3 bases, with 7 bases sitting between them. CDR3 residues: CASSLGTNYNEQFF. The CDR3 bases are TGTGCCAGCAGCTTAGGGACAAACTACAATGAGCAGTTCTTC. The full variable domain, its missing parts supplied by reference TRBV7-9 and TRBJ2-1, is DTGVSQNPRHKITKRGQNVTFRCDPISEHNRLYWYRQTLGQGPEFLTYFQNEAQLEKSRLLSDRFSAERPKGSFSTLEIQRTEQGDSAMYLCASSLGTNYNEQFFGPGTRLTVL.

This chain uses TRBV19 with TRBJ2-6, with 8 positions matching TRBD1. V gave up 1 base and J gave up 0 bases; unmatched junction bases: 8. This CDR3 spans 19 amino acids. CDR1 is LNHDA and CDR2 is SQIVND in the germline V gene (reference sequence). The CDR3 loop reads CASSIGRQGSLSGANVLTF. The CDR3 DNA reads as TGTGCCAGTAGTATAGGAAGACAGGGGTCCCTCTCTGGGGCCAACGTCCTGACTTTC.

This clone came up a few times. The rearrangement joins TRBV30 to TRBJ2-7; 8 nucleotides line up with TRBD2. The CDR3 is made up of 17 amino acids. Germline CDR1 reads GTSNPN; CDR2 reads SVGIG (reference sequence). Germline trimming cut 0 bases from V and 4 bases from J; bases unmatched to any gene: 14. CDR3 bases: TGTGCCTGGAGTGTTATCCGTCCCAGCGGGAGTGGTTACGAGCAGTACTTC. Encoded protein: CAWSVIRPSGSGYEQYF.

The chain recombines TRBV7-8 with TRBJ2-1; tentative D call: TRBD1 (6 bases). V shed 2 bases and J shed 5 bases, with 13 bases lying between them. The CDR3 runs to 15 residues. From germline, CDR1 is SGHVS and CDR2 FQNEAQ. The chain's CDR3 is CASSLPGQKNNEQFF. The CDR3 nucleotides read TGTGCCAGCAGCTTACCCGGACAGAAAAACAATGAGCAGTTCTTC.

The chain links TRBV5-1 to TRBJ2-5; tentative D call: TRBD2 (6 bases). TRBJ2-7 explains the end of the DNA better; the J call may be wrong. The CDR3 runs to 15 residues. Germline V gene sequence: CDR1 SGHRS, CDR2 YFSETQ. The CDR3 nucleotides read TGCGCCAGCAGCGCTAGCGTCAGAAGCTCCTACGAGCAGTACTTC. This sequence encodes CASSASVRSSYEQYF.